These 27 T cell receptor beta chains were all obtained from the same sample, sequenced in a study of long-term antiretroviral therapy in people with HIV. Assay version v3.0 of immunoSEQ was used, and it was run at survey level. Sequenced by immunoSEQ multiplex PCR; TCRdb stores in-frame clones only, minus some. The sample has 25,000 to 35,000 clones; more than 85% are singletons. The specimen comprised unsorted PBMCs, sampled 3.1 years after starting antiretroviral therapy. Every receptor here comes from a man aged 18 to 30 with HIV.

The chain uses TRBV15 and TRBJ1-6, with 7 bases identical to TRBD1. J gave up 10 bases and V 3 bases, and 9 bases lay outside the gene matches. The CDR3 contains 15 residues. Germline CDR1 reads LNHNV; CDR2 reads YYDKDF (reference sequence). For the CDR3, the DNA is TGTGCCACCAGCAGTACTGACAGGGTGGGATCACCCCTCCACTTT. This gives the protein CATSSTDRVGSPLHF.

This chain joins TRBV7-9 and TRBJ2-6; D may be TRBD2 (5 bases). This CDR3 has 17 amino acids. The V end lost 4 bases, the J end lost 0 bases, and 13 bases lay between the germline ends. Per the germline V gene, CDR1 is SEHNR and CDR2 is FQNEAQ (reference sequence). CDR3 nucleotide sequence: TGTGCCAGCAGCTCTACTACACGGGGCTCTGGGGCCAACGTCCTGACTTTC. Translated, it gives CASSSTTRGSGANVLTF.

The V gene is TRBV7-2, the J gene TRBJ2-2; the match to TRBD2 covers 10 bases. The V gene end was trimmed by 3 bases and the J gene end by 4 bases; junction bases not matched to a gene: 11. The CDR3 length is 18 residues. Germline V lookup: CDR1 SGHTA, CDR2 FQGNSA. CDR3 loop: CASSFSSGRFSGTGELFF. The CDR3 nucleotides are TGTGCCAGCAGCTTTAGTAGCGGGAGGTTCTCCGGCACCGGGGAGCTGTTTTTT.

The rearrangement links TRBV25-1 to TRBJ1-1; D not resolved. V was shortened by 2 bases and J by 4 bases, with 14 bases between the two germline ends. CDR3 length equals 15 residues. CDR1 is MGHDK and CDR2 is SYGVNS in the germline V gene. This CDR3 is CASSEGLEGSTEAFF. In nucleotides, the CDR3 is TGTGCCAGCAGTGAAGGGCTCGAGGGAAGCACTGAAGCTTTCTTT.

The chain combines TRBV7-9 with TRBJ2-5, with 7 bases matching TRBD1. This CDR3 is built from 13 residues. The germline gives CDR1 SEHNR, CDR2 FQNEAQ (reference sequence). V dropped 6 bases and J dropped 1; count of bases not matched to a gene: 2. CDR3 sequence reads: CASRGQIQETQYF. CDR3 sequence (DNA): TGTGCCAGCAGGGGACAGATCCAAGAGACCCAGTACTTC.

The V gene is TRBV2, the J gene TRBJ1-4, with a tentative D call TRBD1 (5 bases). Trimming removed 3 bases from V and 7 bases from J, with 9 bases in between. Germline V gene data show CDR1 as SNHLY and CDR2 as FYNNEI. This CDR3 comprises 13 residues. The CDR3 sequence is CASSEAGTEKLFF. The CDR3 DNA reads as TGTGCCAGCAGTGAGGCAGGGACTGAAAAACTGTTTTTT.

The chain couples TRBV7-9 to TRBJ2-2; 7 bases are shared with TRBD2. CDR1 and CDR2 from the germline V gene are SEHNR and FQNEAQ (reference sequence). The CDR3 spans 16 residues. Trimming took 5 bases from V and 0 from J; bases not matched to a gene: 6. CDR3 sequence: CASSQLAGANTGELFF. CDR3 bases: TGTGCCAGCAGCCAACTGGCGGGGGCGAACACCGGGGAGCTGTTTTTT.

The chain links TRBV19 to TRBJ1-1; the match to TRBD1 covers 8 bases. V lost 3 bases and J lost 4; bases outside the gene matches: 10. Germline V gives CDR1 LNHDA, CDR2 SQIVND (reference sequence). This CDR3 spans 16 amino acids. CDR3 sequence reads: CASSISPGGGVTEAFF. The CDR3 DNA is TGTGCCAGTAGTATCTCCCCAGGGGGCGGGGTCACTGAAGCTTTCTTT. The variable domain in full, with the rest retrieved from reference TRBV19 and TRBJ1-1, is DGGITQSPKYLFRKEGQNVTLSCEQNLNHDAMYWYRQDPGQGLRLIYYSQIVNDFQKGDIAEGYSVSREKKESFPLTVTSAQKNPTAFYLCASSISPGGGVTEAFFGQGTRLTVV.

J is TRBJ1-2 and V is TRBV10-3, with no clear D. Between the trimmed V and J ends, which lost 6 bases and 3 bases, there was a span of 14 bases. The germline CDR1 and CDR2 sequences are ENHRY and SYGVKD. The CDR3 sequence is 14 residues long. In nucleotides, the CDR3 is TGTGCCATCAGGAGAGGACCATCCGACTATGGCTACACCTTC. Translating gives CAIRRGPSDYGYTF.

J is TRBJ2-5 and V is TRBV11-2; possible D gene TRBD1, 6 bases. Trimming took off 0 bases at V and 4 bases at J, with 9 bases between the two ends. Germline V gene sequence: CDR1 SGHAT, CDR2 FQNNGV. This CDR3 contains 14 residues. The CDR3 here is CASSLETGRETQYF. The CDR3 nucleotides are TGTGCCAGCAGCTTAGAAACAGGGCGAGAGACCCAGTACTTC.

The V call is TRBV6-6, the J call TRBJ2-7, with D tentatively TRBD1 (5 bases). Trimming took off 2 bases at V and 3 bases at J, with 8 bases between the two ends. The CDR3 loop spans 13 amino acids. Germline lookup yields CDR1 MNHNY and CDR2 SVGAGI (reference sequence). CDR3 nucleotides: TGTGCCAGCAGTTACCAGGGATTCTACGAGCAGTACTTC. This gives the protein CASSYQGFYEQYF.

The J gene is TRBJ2-7, the V gene TRBV27; no definite D call. The CDR3 length is 13 residues. CDR1 and CDR2 (germline): MNHEY, SMNVEV (reference sequence). Trimming left V 5 bases short and J 2 bases short, with 10 bases between. This CDR3 reads CASSLDYTYEQYF. Written as DNA, the CDR3 is TGTGCCAGCAGTCTGGATTACACCTACGAGCAGTACTTC.

The J gene is TRBJ2-3, the V gene TRBV6-6, with D possibly TRBD2 on 5 matching bases. The germline CDR1 and CDR2 sequences are MNHNY and SVGAGI (reference sequence). This CDR3 is built from 15 residues. V was shortened by 0 bases and J by 2 bases, with 9 bases between the two germline ends. Here the CDR3 DNA reads TGTGCCAGCAGTTACTCCCTAGCATCCACAGATACGCAGTATTTT. Protein product: CASSYSLASTDTQYF.

V and J are TRBV19 and TRBJ1-1, with D unresolved. The CDR3 has 13 amino acids. Per germline, CDR1 LNHDA and CDR2 SQIVND (reference sequence). Between the trimmed V and J ends, which lost 6 bases and 0 bases, there was a span of 8 bases. The CDR3 loop reads CASRSYMNTEAFF. The CDR3 DNA reads as TGTGCCAGTAGGAGTTACATGAACACTGAAGCTTTCTTT.

The chain links TRBV5-4 to TRBJ1-2; TRBD1 is a possible D gene (5 bases). The germline V and J ends were trimmed by 1 base and 3 bases, with 7 bases remaining between them. This CDR3 has 13 amino acids. Germline values: CDR1 SGHNT, CDR2 YYREEE (reference sequence). The CDR3 nucleotides are TGTGCCAGCAGCTTGAGGGGAGACTATGGCTACACCTTC. Amino acid sequence: CASSLRGDYGYTF.

This chain links TRBV19 with TRBJ2-3; unclear D gene. Germline CDR1 LNHDA, CDR2 SQIVND (reference sequence). The CDR3 is 11 amino acids. Trimming removed 1 base from V and 11 bases from J, with 7 bases in between. CDR3 DNA: TGTGCCAGTAGTATAGGTGGGCGGCAGTATTTT. This encodes CASSIGGRQYF.

By sample share, this clone is large (0.1 to 1%). The gene calls are TRBV7-3 and TRBJ2-1, with 7 bases matching TRBD2. V was pared by 6 bases and J by 10 bases, with 18 bases of the junction left unmatched. The length of the CDR3 is 16 residues. From germline, CDR1 is SGHTA and CDR2 FQGTGA. Written as DNA, the CDR3 is TGTGCCAGCAGGAATACAATCCTAGGCGGGAGTAACGAGCAGTTCTTC. Translating it yields CASRNTILGGSNEQFF.

J is TRBJ1-2 and V is TRBV19, with no clear D. The ends were cut back, 9 bases at V and 8 bases at J, with 13 bases in the middle. Germline V CDR1 and CDR2: LNHDA, SQIVND (reference sequence). The CDR3 extends over 11 amino acids. CDR3 protein: CASSDHLGYTF. CDR3 DNA: TGTGCCAGCTCGGACCACCTGGGCTACACCTTC.

The chain employs TRBV5-1 and TRBJ2-2; 7 nucleotides line up with TRBD2. This CDR3 contains 14 residues. Germline V gene data show CDR1 as SGHRS and CDR2 as YFSETQ. The junction had 6 bases not matched to a gene; V was cut back by 4 bases and J by 6 bases. The CDR3 bases are TGCGCCAGCAGCCCCGGGACTACCCCCGGGGAGCTGTTTTTT. This encodes CASSPGTTPGELFF.

The genes are TRBV9 and TRBJ2-3; a possible D gene is TRBD2 (5 bases). V was shortened by 0 bases and J by 2 bases, with 19 bases between the two germline ends. The CDR3 has 18 residues. Germline loops: CDR1 SGDLS, CDR2 YYNGEE. This chain's CDR3 is CASSVDPLERTNTDTQYF. CDR3 nucleotides: TGTGCCAGCAGCGTAGATCCCCTGGAGCGGACCAACACAGATACGCAGTATTTT.

The V and J genes are TRBV7-9 and TRBJ2-3; TRBD2 aligns across 9 bases. Germline V CDR1 and CDR2: SEHNR, FQNEAQ (reference sequence). The CDR3 sequence is 16 residues long. The V and J ends lost 5 bases and 0 bases, in that order; junction bases with no gene match: 6. In DNA, the CDR3 is TGTGCCAGCAGCAGATTCACTAGCGGGAGCACAGATACGCAGTATTTT. Its protein product is CASSRFTSGSTDTQYF.

The V gene is TRBV25-1, the J gene TRBJ2-1; 8 positions match TRBD2. Germline V lookup: CDR1 MGHDK, CDR2 SYGVNS. V lost 6 bases to trimming and J lost 5 bases; unmatched junction nucleotides: 6. The CDR3 runs to 14 residues. The CDR3 bases are TGTGCCAGCAGGGGGGCGGGGGGCCACAATGAGCAGTTCTTC. Translating it yields CASRGAGGHNEQFF.

There are a few counts of this clone. This chain connects TRBV4-3 to TRBJ2-3, with 7 bases matching TRBD1. The CDR3 is made up of 16 amino acids. V dropped 0 bases and J dropped 2; count of bases not matched to a gene: 5. Germline V gene lookup returns CDR1 LGHNA and CDR2 YSLEER. The CDR3 DNA sequence: TGCGCCAGCAGCCAAGATTCGACAGGGCTCACAGATACGCAGTATTTT. Its protein is CASSQDSTGLTDTQYF.

The chain employs TRBV28 and TRBJ2-7; 10 bases map to TRBD2. Germline lookup yields CDR1 MDHEN and CDR2 SYDVKM. The CDR3 runs 16 residues. Trimming removed 2 bases from V and 0 bases from J; junction bases left unmatched: 4. CDR3 nucleotide sequence: TGTGCCAGCAGTTTAACTAGCGGGGCGATCTCCTACGAGCAGTACTTC. It specifies CASSLTSGAISYEQYF.

J is TRBJ2-6 and V is TRBV19, with D uncertain. From germline, CDR1 is LNHDA and CDR2 SQIVND (reference sequence). This CDR3 is built from 15 residues. Trimming pared 5 bases from V and 0 bases from J, leaving 8 bases between. CDR3 loop: CASSARSSGANVLTF. CDR3 nucleotide sequence: TGTGCCAGTAGTGCCCGGAGCTCTGGGGCCAACGTCCTGACTTTC.

This clone was recorded once. The chain links TRBV7-2 to TRBJ2-1; D is perhaps TRBD2 (5 bases). CDR1 is SGHTA, CDR2 FQGNSA, per germline. Trimming shortened V by 3 bases and J by 6 bases, and 9 bases separated the two germline ends. CDR3 size: 13 residues. CDR3 sequence (DNA): TGTGCCAGCAGCTTCGCGGGTACCAATGAGCAGTTCTTC. Protein: CASSFAGTNEQFF. The full variable domain, its missing parts supplied by reference TRBV7-2 and TRBJ2-1, is GAGVSQSPSNKVTEKGKDVELRCDPISGHTALYWYRQSLGQGLEFLIYFQGNSAPDKSGLPSDRFSAERTGGSVSTLTIQRTQQEDSAVYLCASSFAGTNEQFFGPGTRLTVL.

The chain carries TRBV9 and TRBJ2-5; D might be TRBD2 (5 bases). Germline V gives CDR1 SGDLS, CDR2 YYNGEE. The V end was cut by 0 bases, the J end by 4 bases, with 19 bases between. The CDR3 totals 17 residues. CDR3: CASSVVESPGLGETQYF. The CDR3 DNA sequence: TGTGCCAGCAGCGTAGTGGAAAGCCCCGGACTGGGAGAGACCCAGTACTTC.